Shown below are 15 T cell receptor beta chains from a single sample sequenced in a study of human T cells and chemical hapten exposure. Noted time point: patch test 1, 2 weeks after DPC sensitization. As to treatment: therapeutic diphenylcyclopropenone sensitization with weekly scalp DPC. One entry per CDR3 protein, called by TCRdb with MiXCR from the RACE reads. The sample consists of tens of thousands of distinct CDR3 sequences, under 12% of them appearing once. The sequencing used whole blood, collected in connection with sensitization to the hapten diphenylcyclopropenone (DPC). These receptors were taken from a man in his forties with alopecia areata. Some clones in this sample may be carry-over from other donors' samples.

J is TRBJ1-2 and V is TRBV20-1; weak D call: TRBD1 (6 bases). Germline CDR1 and CDR2: DFQATT and SNEGSKA (reference sequence). The CDR3 is 13 amino acids. The ends were cut back, 5 bases at V and 4 bases at J, with 14 bases in the middle. CDR3 sequence (DNA): TGCAGTGCTGGGACCAGGGGCGGCTATGGCTACACCTTC. Its translation: CSAGTRGGYGYTF.

The V and J genes are TRBV23-1 and TRBJ2-1; 8 bases are a match to TRBD2. TRBV23-1 is an ORF, and what it does is uncertain. The length of the CDR3 is 14 residues. V gave up 5 bases and J gave up 9 bases; unmatched junction bases: 9. The CDR3 nucleotides read TGCGCCAGCAGTTATCCGACTAGCGAGGGTGAGCAGTTCTTC. This gives the protein CASSYPTSEGEQFF.

This clonotype was counted many times. The V call is TRBV3-1, the J call TRBJ1-1, with TRBD1 matching over 10 bases. CDR3 length: 14 amino acids. The germline V gene has CDR1 LGHDT and CDR2 YNNKEL (reference sequence). After removal of 6 bases from V and 4 bases from J, the junction contained 5 bases not matched to a gene. CDR3 in DNA: TGTGCCAGCAGGCGGGGACAGGGGTCCACTGAAGCTTTCTTT. Its translation: CASRRGQGSTEAFF. Full variable domain (remainder filled in from reference TRBV3-1 and TRBJ1-1): DTAVSQTPKYLVTQMGNDKSIKCEQNLGHDTMYWYKQDSKKFLKIMFSYNNKELIINETVPNRFSPKSPDKAHLNLHINSLELGDSAVYFCASRRGQGSTEAFFGQGTRLTVV.

There are many counts of this clonotype. J is TRBJ1-2 and V is TRBV2, with a tentative D call TRBD1 (6 bases). Germline V gene lookup returns CDR1 SNHLY and CDR2 FYNNEI. The CDR3 sequence is 14 residues long. Trimming cost V 4 bases and J 1 base, with 10 bases left between them. The CDR3, as DNA: TGTGCCAGCAGTGGGACAGCCAATAACTATGGCTACACCTTC. The encoded protein is CASSGTANNYGYTF.

This chain connects TRBV12-3 or TRBV12-4 to TRBJ1-5; no clear D. The CDR3 consists of 14 residues. V was trimmed by 8 bases and J by 7 bases, leaving 18 bases between them. The CDR3 protein is CASSFSGKDQPQHF. CDR3 coding DNA: TGTGCCAGCTCCTTCTCGGGGAAGGACCAGCCCCAGCATTTT.

This clonotype was recorded at least ten times. The gene calls are TRBV20-1 and TRBJ2-3; 9 nucleotides match TRBD2. Per the germline V gene, CDR1 is DFQATT and CDR2 is SNEGSKA (reference sequence). The CDR3 has 17 amino acids. Trimming cost V 1 base and J 3 bases; bases outside gene matches: 11. The CDR3 is CSARGLAGVGRTDTQYF. Here the CDR3 DNA reads TGCAGTGCTAGAGGTTTAGCGGGAGTGGGTCGGACAGATACGCAGTATTTT.

This clonotype was seen ten or more times. The chain couples TRBV16 to TRBJ1-5; D unclear. The germline V gene encodes CDR1 KGHSY and CDR2 FQNENV. V gave up 4 bases and J gave up 9 bases, with 13 bases separating them. There are 13 residues in the CDR3. The CDR3 bases are TGTGCCAGCAGCCCAGGACCGGGGTGGCCCCAGCATTTT. Residues: CASSPGPGWPQHF.

The chain uses TRBV29-1 and TRBJ2-1; D not resolved. Germline lookup yields CDR1 SQVTM and CDR2 ANQGSEA. The CDR3 runs to 14 residues. V shed 7 bases and J shed 4 bases, with 17 bases lying between them. The CDR3 DNA sequence: TGCAGCGCCGAGACACCACCGCTTTACAATGAGCAGTTCTTC. It is translated as CSAETPPLYNEQFF.

This clonotype was recorded at least ten times. The chain recombines TRBV20-1 with TRBJ1-5, with a possible D match to TRBD1 (5 bases). The CDR3 loop spans 13 amino acids. The V gene's germline CDR1 is DFQATT and CDR2 SNEGSKA (reference sequence). Trimming took off 5 bases at V and 7 bases at J, with 15 bases between the two ends. The CDR3 region has the DNA TGCAGTGCTGCCGGGGGACCGGGGCAGCCCCAGCATTTT. The encoded protein is CSAAGGPGQPQHF.

This clonotype was recorded a few times. This sequence joins TRBV12-3 or TRBV12-4 and TRBJ1-5, with 8 positions matching TRBD1. V was pared by 5 bases and J by 2 bases, with 5 bases of the junction left unmatched. CDR3 length: 15 residues. The CDR3 spells CASSPTGGGNQPQHF. The CDR3 DNA sequence: TGTGCCAGCAGTCCTACAGGGGGGGGCAATCAGCCCCAGCATTTT.

This clonotype was detected ten times or more. The genes are TRBV18 and TRBJ1-6; D is ambiguous. Per germline, CDR1 KGHSH and CDR2 LQKENI. This CDR3 region has 14 residues. The germline V and J ends were trimmed by 3 bases and 6 bases, with 9 bases remaining between them. CDR3 nucleotide sequence: TGTGCCAGCTCACCGTCTCCGGCTAATTCACCCCTCCACTTT. The encoded protein is CASSPSPANSPLHF.

Turning to this clonotype: A read error is possible here, since a much larger clone lies one base away. The final CDR3 position lacks the conserved phenylalanine or tryptophan, pointing to a likely read error. The chain combines TRBV29-1 with TRBJ2-7; 8 bases line up with TRBD1. From germline, CDR1 is SQVTM and CDR2 ANQGSEA. V shed 4 bases, J shed 2 bases, and the junction held 4 bases outside the gene matches. The CDR3 is made up of 13 amino acids. CDR3 in amino acids: CSVGQGSTYEQYL. The CDR3 nucleotides are TGCAGCGTTGGACAGGGGTCAACCTACGAGCAGTACCTC.

This chain links TRBV23-1 with TRBJ2-7, with 7 bases matching TRBD2. TRBV23-1 is known as an ORF, though its function is uncertain. The CDR3 runs to 19 residues. V shed 3 bases, J shed 3 bases, and the junction held 20 bases outside the gene matches. CDR3: CASSHKAVGGSSEGYEQYF. CDR3 nucleotides: TGCGCCAGCAGTCATAAGGCCGTCGGGGGGTCCTCAGAAGGCTACGAGCAGTACTTC.

Many counts were recorded for this clonotype. The V gene is TRBV20-1, the J gene TRBJ1-5; D is possibly TRBD1 (5 bases). The V end lost 2 bases, the J end lost 1 base, and 21 bases lay between the germline ends. There are 18 residues in the CDR3. Germline V gene data show CDR1 as DFQATT and CDR2 as SNEGSKA (reference sequence). CDR3 DNA: TGCAGTGCTAGAATACGGGGGACCGCTCAATCGAGCAATCAGCCCCAGCATTTT. Its protein product is CSARIRGTAQSSNQPQHF.

This clonotype showed up just a few times. The chain combines TRBV3-1 with TRBJ2-1; 13 bases line up with TRBD2. This CDR3 spans 16 amino acids. Per germline, CDR1 LGHDT and CDR2 YNNKEL (reference sequence). Trimming removed 0 bases from V and 7 bases from J; junction bases left unmatched: 3. Here the CDR3 reads CASSQDWTSGSNEQFF. The CDR3 bases are TGTGCCAGCAGCCAAGATTGGACTAGCGGGAGTAATGAGCAGTTCTTC.